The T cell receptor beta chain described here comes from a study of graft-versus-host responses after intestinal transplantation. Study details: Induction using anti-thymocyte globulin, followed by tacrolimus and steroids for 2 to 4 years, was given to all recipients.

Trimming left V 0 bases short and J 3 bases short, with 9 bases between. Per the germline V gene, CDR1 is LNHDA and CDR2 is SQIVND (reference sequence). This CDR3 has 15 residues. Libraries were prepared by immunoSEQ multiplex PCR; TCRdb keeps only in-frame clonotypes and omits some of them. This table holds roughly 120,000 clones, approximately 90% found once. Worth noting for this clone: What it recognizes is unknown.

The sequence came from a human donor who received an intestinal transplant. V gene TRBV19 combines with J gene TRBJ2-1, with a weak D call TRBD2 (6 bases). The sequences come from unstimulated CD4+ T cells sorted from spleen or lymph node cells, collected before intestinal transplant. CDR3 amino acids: CASSIESGFYNEQFF. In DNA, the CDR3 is TGTGCCAGTAGTATAGAAAGCGGGTTCTACAATGAGCAGTTCTTC.